The 32 T cell receptor beta chains below come from one sample, sequenced in a study of blood T cell repertoires in COVID-19. Some clones are missing from TCRdb's copy, which holds only in-frame ones; the method was immunoSEQ multiplex PCR. The table includes 150,000 or so clones, roughly 84% detected once. Sequenced material: peripheral blood. The receptors shown here come from a man aged 50 to 59 with active or convalescent COVID-19.

This chain connects TRBV7-2 to TRBJ2-7, with 15 positions matching TRBD2. J lost 4 bases, V lost 5 bases, and 12 bases had no gene match. The CDR3 has 18 amino acids. Germline V gene lookup returns CDR1 SGHTA and CDR2 FQGNSA. The chain's CDR3 is CASSPPRGLAGGPYEQYF. The CDR3 nucleotides are TGTGCCAGCAGCCCCCCGCGTGGACTAGCGGGAGGGCCGTACGAGCAGTACTTC.

This clone was detected only once. The V call is TRBV2, the J call TRBJ2-5; TRBD2 matches 12 bases. Unmatched junction bases numbered 6, after V lost 1 base and J lost 6 bases. This CDR3 spans 16 amino acids. The germline CDR1 and CDR2 sequences are SNHLY and FYNNEI. The chain's CDR3 is CASSEGLAGAGKTQYF. CDR3 sequence (DNA): TGTGCCAGCAGTGAAGGACTAGCGGGGGCCGGGAAGACCCAGTACTTC.

This chain's CDR3 is CASSISGQPYEQYF. CDR3 nucleotides: TGTGCCAGCAGCATATCGGGACAGCCCTACGAGCAGTACTTC. The chain uses TRBV7-2 and TRBJ2-7, with 7 bases lining up with TRBD1. CDR1 SGHTA and CDR2 FQGNSA come from the germline V gene. The CDR3 spans 14 residues. J lost 2 bases, V lost 5 bases, and 6 bases had no gene match.

The chain's CDR3 is CATSRDRVAGSYGYTF. The DNA for the CDR3 is TGTGCCACCAGCAGAGATCGGGTTGCGGGCAGCTATGGCTACACCTTC. V usage is TRBV15 and J usage is TRBJ1-2, with unresolved D. Germline values: CDR1 LNHNV, CDR2 YYDKDF (reference sequence). The CDR3 length is 16 residues. V shed 0 bases and J shed 4 bases, with 15 bases lying between them.

The chain uses TRBV3-1 (or the pseudogene TRBV3-2) and TRBJ1-2; a weak D match, TRBD1 (6 bases). The germline CDR1 and CDR2 sequences are LGHDT and YNNKEL (reference sequence). V gave up 2 bases and J gave up 5 bases, with 9 bases separating them. The CDR3 consists of 13 residues. The CDR3 sequence: CASSQNREYGYTF. CDR3 sequence (DNA): TGTGCCAGCAGCCAAAACAGGGAGTATGGCTACACCTTC.

The chain recombines TRBV29-1 with TRBJ1-1, with TRBD1 identical over 8 bases. Germline values: CDR1 SQVTM, CDR2 ANQGSEA. V lost 4 bases, J lost 1 base, and 2 bases stayed unmatched. The CDR3 contains 13 residues. The CDR3, as DNA: TGCAGCGTTGGGACAGGGAAGAACACTGAAGCTTTCTTT. Amino acids: CSVGTGKNTEAFF.

V gene TRBV6-1 combines with J gene TRBJ1-1; unclear D gene. V lost 1 base and J 2 bases, leaving 8 bases between the germline ends. This CDR3 region has 14 residues. Germline CDR1 is MNHNS and CDR2 is SASEGT. DNA of the CDR3: TGTGCCAGCAGTGAAGGGCAAGTTAACACTGAAGCTTTCTTT. Its translation: CASSEGQVNTEAFF.

V usage is TRBV4-1 and J usage is TRBJ1-4; D gene ambiguous. The V and J ends lost 2 bases and 7 bases respectively, with 14 bases between them. The CDR3 contains 15 residues. The germline V gene has CDR1 MGHRA and CDR2 YSYEKL. CDR3 sequence (DNA): TGCGCCAGCAGCCAACCCACTGGAGGGTTTGAAAAACTGTTTTTT. It codes for CASSQPTGGFEKLFF.

The chain couples TRBV11-3 to TRBJ1-3; a possible D gene is TRBD1 (6 bases). Germline V lookup: CDR1 SGHNT, CDR2 YENEEA. The ends were cut back, 5 bases at V and 4 bases at J, with 9 bases in the middle. The CDR3 covers 13 residues. The DNA of the CDR3 is TGTGCCAGCAGCCTGGACAGCGGAAACACCATATATTTT. Translated, it gives CASSLDSGNTIYF.

The chain carries TRBV6-6 and TRBJ2-7; 8 bases are shared with TRBD1. Germline assignment: CDR1 MNHNY and CDR2 SVGAGI (reference sequence). The CDR3 length is 13 residues. J was trimmed by 4 bases and V by 7 bases; bases with no gene match: 6. DNA for the CDR3: TGTGCCAGCACCCAGACAGGGGCGTACGAGCAGTACTTC. Translating it yields CASTQTGAYEQYF.

The V and J genes are TRBV7-8 and TRBJ2-1; 7 bases are shared with TRBD1. Germline CDR1 and CDR2: SGHVS and FQNEAQ. The CDR3 contains 15 residues. Unmatched junction bases numbered 7, after V lost 4 bases and J lost 4 bases. This chain's CDR3 is CASSSRTGPYNEQFF. The CDR3 bases are TGTGCCAGCAGCTCAAGGACAGGACCATACAATGAGCAGTTCTTC.

This clone came up a few times. This chain connects TRBV2 to TRBJ1-5; 7 positions agree with TRBD1. J lost 1 base, V lost 4 bases, and 7 bases had no gene match. Germline CDR1 and CDR2: SNHLY and FYNNEI. CDR3 length equals 16 residues. The CDR3 loop reads CASSAPGGRSNQPQHF. In DNA form, the CDR3 reads TGTGCCAGCAGTGCCCCAGGGGGGAGAAGCAATCAGCCCCAGCATTTT. Using reference TRBV2 and TRBJ1-5 for the parts outside the CDR3, the full variable domain is EPEVTQTPSHQVTQMGQEVILRCVPISNHLYFYWYRQILGQKVEFLVSFYNNEISEKSEIFDDQFSVERPDGSNFTLKIRSTKLEDSAMYFCASSAPGGRSNQPQHFGDGTRLSIL.

The chain employs TRBV3-1 (or the pseudogene TRBV3-2) and TRBJ2-5; maybe TRBD1 (5 bases). Deletions cut 3 bases from V and 1 base from J, with 12 bases between. Germline assignment: CDR1 LGHDT and CDR2 YNNKEL (reference sequence). This CDR3 has 15 amino acids. CDR3 in DNA: TGTGCCAGCAGCCAGTACAGGACGACCCAAGAGACCCAGTACTTC. Amino acids: CASSQYRTTQETQYF.

The V and J genes are TRBV6-1 and TRBJ1-6, with a weak D call TRBD1 (5 bases). Looked up from germline, CDR1 is MNHNS and CDR2 is SASEGT. The CDR3 totals 14 residues. V lost 3 bases and J 9 bases, leaving 12 bases between the germline ends. CDR3 residues: CASSEGGSRSPLHF. The CDR3 bases are TGTGCCAGCAGTGAGGGGGGGAGTCGTTCACCCCTCCACTTT.

This chain connects TRBV19 to TRBJ1-5, with 7 bases that match TRBD1. Germline V gene data show CDR1 as LNHDA and CDR2 as SQIVND (reference sequence). The V gene end was trimmed by 5 bases and the J gene end by 0 bases; junction bases not matched to a gene: 1. The CDR3 consists of 14 residues. The CDR3: CASSGTASNQPQHF. The CDR3 region has the DNA TGTGCCAGTAGTGGGACAGCTAGCAATCAGCCCCAGCATTTT. Variable domain in full (rest from reference TRBV19 and TRBJ1-5): DGGITQSPKYLFRKEGQNVTLSCEQNLNHDAMYWYRQDPGQGLRLIYYSQIVNDFQKGDIAEGYSVSREKKESFPLTVTSAQKNPTAFYLCASSGTASNQPQHFGDGTRLSIL.

This clone was observed at least ten times. This chain joins TRBV3-1 (or the pseudogene TRBV3-2) and TRBJ1-6; 7 bases fit TRBD1. V was clipped by 1 base and J by 6 bases; unmatched bases: 0. The CDR3 length is 14 residues. The germline V gene encodes CDR1 LGHDT and CDR2 YNNKEL (reference sequence). CDR3 coding DNA: TGTGCCAGCAGCCAAGGGACAGGTAATTCACCCCTCCACTTT. Protein sequence: CASSQGTGNSPLHF.

This sequence joins TRBV5-6 and TRBJ2-5; D not certain. The V gene's germline CDR1 is SGHDT and CDR2 YYEEEE. V was cut by 1 base and J by 3 bases, with 19 bases left in between. The CDR3 has 17 residues. The CDR3 DNA sequence: TGTGCCAGCAGCTTGTTTCCCCAACTGACAACGGAAGAGACCCAGTACTTC. Protein: CASSLFPQLTTEETQYF. The whole variable domain, filled in from reference TRBV5-6 and TRBJ2-5, reads DAGVTQSPTHLIKTRGQQVTLRCSPKSGHDTVSWYQQALGQGPQFIFQYYEEEERQRGNFPDRFSGHQFPNYSSELNVNALLLGDSALYLCASSLFPQLTTEETQYFGPGTRLLVL.

The chain couples TRBV6-5 to TRBJ2-7; the D gene is possibly TRBD1 (5 bases). This CDR3 comprises 15 residues. Germline CDR1 is MNHEY and CDR2 is SVGAGI. V shed 7 bases and J shed 3 bases, with 19 bases lying between them. Written as DNA, the CDR3 is TGTGCCAGCACTGCCCAGGGTCCAGTGGGCTACGAGCAGTACTTC. This encodes CASTAQGPVGYEQYF.

The chain combines TRBV5-1 with TRBJ1-4; 8 bases agree with TRBD1. Germline V gene lookup returns CDR1 SGHRS and CDR2 YFSETQ. The ends lost 4 bases at V and 5 bases at J; junction bases unmatched: 4. The CDR3 length is 14 residues. The DNA of the CDR3 is TGCGCCAGCAGCAGGGGACAGGCAAATGAAAAACTGTTTTTT. The encoded protein is CASSRGQANEKLFF.

This chain uses TRBV12-3 or TRBV12-4 with TRBJ1-6; a weak D match, TRBD1 (6 bases). Trimming took off 6 bases at V and 7 bases at J, with 10 bases between the two ends. There are 13 residues in the CDR3. The CDR3 nucleotides are TGTGCCAGCAGCCGGACAGCCAATTCACCCCTCCACTTT. This codes for CASSRTANSPLHF.

V usage is TRBV7-3 and J usage is TRBJ2-3; D remains ambiguous. CDR1 is SGHTA, CDR2 FQGTGA, per germline. The germline V and J ends were trimmed by 7 bases and 2 bases, with 10 bases remaining between them. CDR3 size: 13 residues. CDR3: CASTTEATDTQYF. The CDR3 coding sequence is TGTGCCAGCACCACAGAAGCCACAGATACGCAGTATTTT.

V and J are TRBV5-4 and TRBJ2-1; 10 bases agree with TRBD1. There are 16 residues in the CDR3. Germline values: CDR1 SGHNT, CDR2 YYREEE (reference sequence). After removal of 4 bases from V and 6 bases from J, the junction contained 10 bases not matched to a gene. CDR3 amino acids: CASSGPGTGAANEQFF. DNA for the CDR3: TGTGCCAGCAGCGGGCCCGGGACAGGGGCTGCCAATGAGCAGTTCTTC. Variable domain in full (rest from reference TRBV5-4 and TRBJ2-1): ETGVTQSPTHLIKTRGQQVTLRCSSQSGHNTVSWYQQALGQGPQFIFQYYREEENGRGNFPPRFSGLQFPNYSSELNVNALELDDSALYLCASSGPGTGAANEQFFGPGTRLTVL.

The chain combines TRBV7-2 with TRBJ2-1; 10 bases fit TRBD2. The length of the CDR3 is 18 residues. V lost 5 bases to trimming and J lost 7 bases; unmatched junction nucleotides: 17. The germline CDR1 and CDR2 sequences are SGHTA and FQGNSA. The CDR3 DNA follows: TGTGCCAGCAGCCCGAGGCGGACTAGCGGCATTTCGGGGAATGAGCAGTTCTTC. This encodes CASSPRRTSGISGNEQFF.

This sequence joins TRBV5-6 and TRBJ2-1; maybe TRBD2 (5 bases). V was shortened by 4 bases and J by 9 bases, with 11 bases between the two germline ends. The CDR3 consists of 12 residues. Germline CDR1 SGHDT, CDR2 YYEEEE. CDR3 protein: CASSHRDIEQFF. As DNA, the CDR3 is TGTGCCAGCAGCCACCGGGATATTGAGCAGTTCTTC.

The rearrangement links TRBV2 to TRBJ1-2, with D perhaps matching TRBD1 (5 bases). CDR1 SNHLY and CDR2 FYNNEI come from the germline V gene. The CDR3 runs to 19 residues. The V end was cut by 2 bases, the J end by 4 bases, with 26 bases between. CDR3 loop: CASSERVPWGSFLFYGYTF. The CDR3 nucleotides read TGTGCCAGCAGTGAAAGGGTCCCCTGGGGCAGCTTCCTTTTCTATGGCTACACCTTC.

The CDR3 DNA follows: TGTGCCAGCAGCCCGTCGTTTGACTTAGTGGAGCACAATGAGCAGTTCTTC. Amino acids: CASSPSFDLVEHNEQFF. The chain links TRBV11-3 to TRBJ2-1; D gene uncertain. Germline loops: CDR1 SGHNT, CDR2 YENEEA. Between the trimmed V and J ends, which lost 5 bases and 5 bases, there was a span of 22 bases. The CDR3 runs 17 residues.

This sequence joins TRBV28 and TRBJ1-2, with a tentative D call TRBD1 (5 bases). Germline CDR1 MDHEN, CDR2 SYDVKM. There are 13 residues in the CDR3. With 6 bases removed from V and 5 bases from J, the gap between germline ends came to 13 bases. The CDR3 sequence is CASRSGGNYGYTF. The CDR3, as DNA: TGTGCCAGCAGGAGCGGGGGAAATTATGGCTACACCTTC.

This chain joins TRBV19 and TRBJ1-1, with a weak D call TRBD1 (6 bases). This CDR3 has 12 amino acids. Germline-derived CDR1 and CDR2 are LNHDA and SQIVND (reference sequence). V gave up 6 bases and J gave up 6 bases, with 11 bases separating them. The DNA of the CDR3 is TGTGCCAGTAGAACAGGGATGGCTGAAGCTTTCTTT. This translates into CASRTGMAEAFF.

A single count supports this clone. The J gene is TRBJ1-5, the V gene TRBV5-4; the match to TRBD1 covers 7 bases. CDR1 and CDR2 (germline): SGHNT, YYREEE (reference sequence). CDR3 length: 14 residues. The V segment lost 4 bases and the J segment 3 bases; nucleotides outside the gene matches: 4. This chain's CDR3 is CASSAGTDNQPQHF. Written as DNA, the CDR3 is TGTGCCAGCAGCGCCGGGACAGACAATCAGCCCCAGCATTTT.

The chain couples TRBV18 to TRBJ1-5, with 10 bases lining up with TRBD1. The trim removed 3 bases at V and 5 bases at J, leaving 4 bases unmatched. Germline CDR1 reads KGHSH; CDR2 reads LQKENI. This CDR3 is 15 amino acids long. The CDR3 spells CASSPGTGAYQPQHF. DNA of the CDR3: TGTGCCAGCTCACCCGGGACAGGGGCCTATCAGCCCCAGCATTTT.

The chain joins TRBV6-5 to TRBJ1-2; TRBD1 agrees at 8 bases. Germline CDR1 reads MNHEY; CDR2 reads SVGAGI. With 8 bases clipped from V and 5 bases from J, the junction kept 7 bases outside the gene matches. There are 13 residues in the CDR3. DNA for the CDR3: TGTGCCAGCCGGGACAGGTCCACTTATGGCTACACCTTC. Protein sequence: CASRDRSTYGYTF.

V gene TRBV19 combines with J gene TRBJ2-2; 13 bases are shared with TRBD2. The CDR3 sequence is 15 residues long. V gave up 9 bases and J gave up 2 bases; unmatched junction bases: 3. The germline V gene encodes CDR1 LNHDA and CDR2 SQIVND (reference sequence). CDR3 in amino acids: CASRTSGSNTGELFF. DNA of the CDR3: TGTGCCAGCAGGACTAGCGGGAGTAACACCGGGGAGCTGTTTTTT. The entire variable domain, with the rest obtained from reference TRBV19 and TRBJ2-2, is as follows: DGGITQSPKYLFRKEGQNVTLSCEQNLNHDAMYWYRQDPGQGLRLIYYSQIVNDFQKGDIAEGYSVSREKKESFPLTVTSAQKNPTAFYLCASRTSGSNTGELFFGEGSRLTVL.